The source of this T cell receptor beta chain is a study of T cells in Graves' hyperthyroidism and ophthalmopathy (dated by TCRdb to between 2019 and 2020). In the study overall: Peripheral blood samples were taken at initial diagnosis, before any treatment was given. To identify TCR V-J signatures that set the groups apart, the researchers used a discovery cohort of 95 to 100 patients, made up of 43 with Graves' ophthalmopathy and about 60 with stable Graves' hyperthyroidism. Prospective prediction of ophthalmopathy was tested in an independent validation cohort consisting of roughly 19 hyperthyroidism patients and some 15 patients who later progressed to ophthalmopathy. The 100 or so discovery patients were randomly split 7:3 into training and test sets. In roughly six Graves' hyperthyroidism patients, the study also compared T-cell repertoires from thyroid tissue with T-cell repertoires from blood. Following sampling, methimazole starting at 30 mg daily was given to hyperthyroidism patients, and high-dose intravenous methylprednisolone was given to ophthalmopathy patients. The paper describes TCR Vbeta CDR3 sequencing of 120 to 150 peripheral blood samples, made up of 43 ophthalmopathy patients, 70 to 80 hyperthyroidism patients and about 17 progressor patients.

Overall study results and their limits: Blood samples also contained most of the expanded thyroid clonotypes (frequency above 0.001), which suggests that blood repertoires may reflect thyroid immune responses. Sample size was not statistically predetermined, and investigators were not blinded to group allocation. In validation, progression to ophthalmopathy was predicted by the model with 55% to 71% sensitivity and 72.22% specificity, a median of roughly six months before onset. A 13 V-J signature model separated ophthalmopathy from stable hyperthyroidism, with over 85% sensitivity and roughly 82% specificity in cross-validation and 80%/75% in testing.

A patient counted as having stable Graves' hyperthyroidism if no progression to ophthalmopathy occurred over 18 months of follow-up. Hyperthyroidism patients were newly diagnosed, had a disease duration of under 2 months, and were aged 18 to 65 years. Any patient with an uncontrolled infection, another autoimmune disease, pregnancy or lactation was excluded. Clinical symptoms, serum thyroxine and TRAb, thyroid ultrasound, and orbital computed tomography formed the basis for the diagnoses. Ficoll-Paque density gradient centrifugation was used to isolate PBMCs from approximately 10 ml of fresh peripheral blood. Trizol reagent was used to extract total RNA, and RNA quality was then checked on an Agilent 2100 Bioanalyzer. The TCR beta CDR3 regions were amplified from RNA transcripts. For the first round of RT-PCR on the TCR CDR3, the HTBI primer set was used together with the Qiagen OneStep RT-PCR kit. A second multiplex PCR round built the libraries, followed by size selection and purification. Sequencing of the libraries was done on an Illumina HiSeq2000 using paired-end 100 bp reads. Under the source paper's analysis protocol: SOAPnuke was used to process the raw data, throwing out any read that contained adapters or uncalled bases, had a mean Phred below 15, or lacked an exact constant-primer or identifier match. COPE v1.2.5 was used to merge high-quality paired reads, and clonotypes were defined as unique nucleotide sequences. MiTCR v1.1 was used to align clonotypes to the IMGT TRBV, TRBD and TRBJ reference segments. Only V-J combinations with frequency above 0.0001, covering roughly 99% of repertoires, were analysed. A TCS score was defined as the ratio of F50 (clonal expansion) to E x V (chaos), with BLOSUM62-based TCRdist applied between CDR3 peptides within each V-J. Welch's t-statistics and random forest reduced around 510 V-J features to some 14, which were used in a naive Bayes classifier (R e1071). TCRdb redid the processing of the public reads, applying fastp at Q25 and MiXCR, and retained in-frame beta chains. Records with the same CDR3 protein are collapsed into one entry carrying the most frequent genes and DNA. These V and J calls are TCRdb output, not the study's own analysis. Within this sample are some 510,000 distinct CDR3 sequences, with 20% of them counted one time only. The biggest ten clones account for about a quarter of the sample.

This clonotype was detected ten times or more. The target of this receptor is not known. No much larger clonotype is one base removed from it; base qualities were not supplied. This TCR was recovered from a man aged 18 to 29 with Graves' hyperthyroidism. Sequenced material: blood.

The CDR3 corresponds to CATSRGTEETQYF. The DNA sequence follows: TGTGCCACCAGCAGGGGGACGGAAGAGACCCAGTACTTC. Recombination joined TRBV15 with TRBJ2-5; the D call is tentative, TRBD1 or TRBD2, as each matches 5 bases. The CDR3 starts with the cysteine, ends with the phenylalanine, and has 13 residues. This entry keeps only the CDR3 DNA: 39 bases, framed from base 1. The V end loses 3 bases and the J end loses 3 bases, and a stretch of 8 bases separates them. The germline V gene (reference sequence) supplies CDR1 LNHNV and CDR2 YYDKDF.